Listed below are T cell receptor beta chains from one sample, sequenced in a study of blood T cell repertoires in COVID-19. Using immunoSEQ multiplex PCR, the repertoire was profiled, and TCRdb retains in-frame clones only, with some absent. This table holds approximately 100,000 clones, about four fifths found once. What was sequenced was peripheral blood. The receptors derive from a human donor in a cohort sampled during active COVID-19. CDR3s include the opening cysteine and the closing phenylalanine or tryptophan. A D gene is named only where the DNA matches it firmly. A clone size is listed for some rows: how often the clone was seen (once, few, many), or a class if it is expanded.

V	size	J	D	CDR3	DNA
TRBV5-1	once	TRBJ2-5	TRBD2	CASKAGGAETQYF	TGCGCCAGCAAGGCCGGGGGGGCGGAGACCCAGTACTTC
TRBV27	.	TRBJ2-7	TRBD2	CASSLYPSGRTDEQYF	TGTGCCAGCAGTTTATACCCTAGCGGGAGAACCGACGAGCAGTACTTC
TRBV3-1/TRBV3-2	.	TRBJ1-2	.	CASSQVAGTSGYTF	TGTGCCAGCAGCCAAGTTGCAGGAACTTCTGGCTACACCTTC
TRBV5-1	.	TRBJ1-1	.	CASSEPTGNTEAFF	TGCGCCAGCAGCGAACCTACAGGTAACACTGAAGCTTTCTTT
TRBV5-5	.	TRBJ1-5	.	CASSLAGAGNQPQHF	TGTGCCAGCAGCTTGGCCGGCGCGGGCAATCAGCCCCAGCATTTT
TRBV4-2	.	TRBJ1-4	.	CASSQGVNRANEKLFF	TGTGCCAGCAGCCAAGGGGTTAACAGAGCTAATGAAAAACTGTTTTTT
TRBV4-1	.	TRBJ1-3	TRBD1	CASSFQTGSSGNTIYF	TGCGCCAGCAGCTTCCAGACAGGGAGCTCTGGAAACACCATATATTTT
TRBV7-2	.	TRBJ2-1	TRBD1	CASSYQPTGAGNEQFF	TGTGCCAGCAGCTACCAACCGACAGGGGCAGGCAATGAGCAGTTCTTC
TRBV7-9	.	TRBJ1-2	.	CASSLGQGNYGYTF	TGTGCCAGCAGCTTAGGCCAGGGGAACTATGGCTACACCTTC
TRBV7-9	.	TRBJ1-3	.	CASSSVAAIMNTIYF	TGTGCCAGCAGCTCGGTCGCGGCCATTATGAACACCATATATTTT
TRBV19	.	TRBJ2-3	TRBD2	CASSIILAGGPGGTQYF	TGTGCCAGTAGTATCATCCTAGCGGGGGGCCCGGGGGGTACGCAGTATTTT
TRBV11-3	.	TRBJ2-1	.	CASSLNRFGSSYNEQFF	TGTGCCAGCAGCTTAAACAGATTCGGAAGCTCCTACAATGAGCAGTTCTTC
TRBV9	.	TRBJ1-3	.	CASSASSGQTDTIYF	TGTGCCAGCAGCGCGTCCTCTGGACAGACAGACACCATATATTTT